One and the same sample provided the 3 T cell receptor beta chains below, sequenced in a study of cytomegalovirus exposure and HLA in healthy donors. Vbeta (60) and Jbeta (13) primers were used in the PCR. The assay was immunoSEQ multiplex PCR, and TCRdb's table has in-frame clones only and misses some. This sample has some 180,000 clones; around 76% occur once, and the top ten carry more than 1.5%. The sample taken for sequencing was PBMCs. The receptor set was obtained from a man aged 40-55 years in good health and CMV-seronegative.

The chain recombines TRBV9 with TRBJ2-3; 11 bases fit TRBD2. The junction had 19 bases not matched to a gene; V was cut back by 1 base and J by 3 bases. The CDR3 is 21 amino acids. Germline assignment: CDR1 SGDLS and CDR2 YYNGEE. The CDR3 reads CASSVPRTGERASGRTDTQYF. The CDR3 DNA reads TGTGCCAGCAGCGTACCTAGGACAGGGGAAAGGGCTAGCGGGAGGACAGATACGCAGTATTTT.

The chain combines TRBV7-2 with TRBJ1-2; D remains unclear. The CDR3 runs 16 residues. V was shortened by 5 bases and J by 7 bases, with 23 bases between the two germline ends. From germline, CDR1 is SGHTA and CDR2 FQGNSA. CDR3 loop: CASSRYVNSPRAGYTF. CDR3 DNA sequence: TGTGCCAGCAGCCGTTACGTAAACTCCCCAAGAGCTGGCTACACCTTC.

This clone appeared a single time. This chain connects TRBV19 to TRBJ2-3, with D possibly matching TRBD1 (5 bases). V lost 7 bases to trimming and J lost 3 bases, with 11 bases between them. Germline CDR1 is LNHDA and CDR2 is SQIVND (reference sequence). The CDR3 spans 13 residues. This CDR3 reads CASNVAGTDTQYF. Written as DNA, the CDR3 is TGTGCCAGTAACGTGGCAGGGACAGATACGCAGTATTTT.